The present TCR beta chain was sequenced within a study of CD8+CD57+ T cells in acquired aplastic anemia. Study summary: Sorted CD4+ and CD8+ cells gave an average of 3.2 ug of DNA. For CD4+ cells, healthy donors had an average of approximately 9.8 million reads. Study-level points and caveats: Between patients and controls, CD8+ Simpson's diversity did not vary significantly. Comparison of patients with controls identified roughly 27 shared CD8+ CDR3 sequences.

According to the study, genomic DNA was the template for TCR beta VDJ and CDR3 profiling. TCRdb analysed the reads with MiXCR anew, one entry per CDR3 protein. The table lists about 190,000 distinct CDR3 sequences, roughly half of them singletons. In regard to this clonotype: No antigen is known for it.

V was trimmed by 5 bases and J by 1 base, leaving 12 bases between them. This CDR3 has 14 amino acids. CDR1 and CDR2 from the germline V gene are SGDLS and YYNGEE. The sequence was obtained from a human donor in good health, serving as a control. The chain uses TRBV9 and TRBJ1-1, with D possibly TRBD1 on 5 matching bases. The source material was sorted CD4+, CD8+, or CD8+CD57+ T cells (not recorded which) from PBMCs. CDR3 sequence (DNA): TGTGCCAGCAGATTAACCGACAGGAACACTGAAGCTTTCTTT. This encodes CASRLTDRNTEAFF.